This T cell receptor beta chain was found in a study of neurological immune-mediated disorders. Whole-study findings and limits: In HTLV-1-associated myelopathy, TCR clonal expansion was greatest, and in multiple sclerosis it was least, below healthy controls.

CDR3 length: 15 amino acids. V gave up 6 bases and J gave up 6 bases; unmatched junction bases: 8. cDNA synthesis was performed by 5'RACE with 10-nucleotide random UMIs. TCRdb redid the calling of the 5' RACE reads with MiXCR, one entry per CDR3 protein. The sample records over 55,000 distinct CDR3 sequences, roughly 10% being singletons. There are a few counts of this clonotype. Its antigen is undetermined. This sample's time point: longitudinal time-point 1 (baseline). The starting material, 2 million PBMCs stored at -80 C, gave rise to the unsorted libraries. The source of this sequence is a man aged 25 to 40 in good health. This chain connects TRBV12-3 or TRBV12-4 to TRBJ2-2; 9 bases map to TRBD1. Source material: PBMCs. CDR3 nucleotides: TGTGCCAGCAGCCCGGGACAGGGTATCGCCGGGGAGCTGTTTTTT. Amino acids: CASSPGQGIAGELFF.